This TCR beta chain was identified in a study of T-cell memory formation after mild COVID-19. From 5'RACE with constant-segment primers came TCR alpha and TCR beta cDNA libraries that carried sample barcodes and UMIs. TCRdb reprocessed the 5' RACE reads via MiXCR and lists one record per CDR3 protein. Of some 440,000 distinct CDR3 sequences listed, roughly 25% are singletons. This clonotype has only a few counts. As yet, its antigen is unknown. Study results and limitations: CM and EM subsets held most contracting CD4+ clones; EMRA held CD8+ ones.

The CDR3 totals 16 residues. Germline V gene sequence: CDR1 SGHTA, CDR2 FQGNSA. V lost 4 bases and J 4 bases, leaving 18 bases between the germline ends. The sample was PBMCs or a T cell subset sorted from them (not recorded which). The genes are TRBV7-2 and TRBJ2-3, with D maybe TRBD2 (6 bases). This clonotype was obtained from an adult woman who had mild COVID-19 (a few samples of this study predate the infection). Cell type and time point are not known. CDR3 coding DNA: TGTGCCAGCAGCTACTATTCTAGCGCTTGGGCAGATACGCAGTATTTT. It yields the protein CASSYYSSAWADTQYF.